The rows below give T cell receptor beta chains drawn from one sample of a study of cytomegalovirus exposure and HLA in healthy donors. Sequencing was performed with immunoSEQ multiplex PCR; in TCRdb, only in-frame clones are kept and a portion is missing. The sample carries some 170,000 clones, 70% to 75% recorded once. Sequenced sample: PBMCs. These receptors all come from a male donor in good health and CMV-seronegative. Each CDR3 is given with its conserved first and last residue. The D gene is left open where the match is weak.

v_call: TRBV4-2
j_call: TRBJ1-1
d_call: NA
cdr3_aa: CASSQENEVATEAFF
cdr3_nt: TGTGCCAGCAGCCAAGAAAATGAGGTTGCCACTGAAGCTTTCTTT

v_call: TRBV5-4
j_call: TRBJ1-5
d_call: NA
cdr3_aa: CASTPGPESNQPQHF
cdr3_nt: TGTGCCAGCACCCCAGGCCCAGAAAGCAATCAGCCCCAGCATTTT

v_call: TRBV18
j_call: TRBJ2-2
d_call: NA
cdr3_aa: CASSPRATLGELFF
cdr3_nt: TGTGCCAGCTCACCTCGCGCTACCCTAGGGGAGCTGTTTTTT

v_call: TRBV19
j_call: TRBJ2-7
d_call: TRBD1
cdr3_aa: CASRGRTGLYEQYF
cdr3_nt: TGTGCCAGTAGGGGTCGGACAGGGCTCTACGAGCAGTACTTC

v_call: TRBV9
j_call: TRBJ1-2
d_call: NA
cdr3_aa: CASSVDARNYGYTF
cdr3_nt: TGTGCCAGCAGCGTAGACGCCAGGAACTATGGCTACACCTTC

v_call: TRBV7-9
j_call: TRBJ1-2
d_call: NA
cdr3_aa: CASSLERARGYTF
cdr3_nt: TGTGCCAGCAGCTTAGAGCGGGCTCGAGGCTACACCTTC

v_call: TRBV27
j_call: TRBJ1-1
d_call: NA
cdr3_aa: CASSLFRGNTEAFF
cdr3_nt: TGTGCCAGCAGTTTGTTCAGGGGGAACACTGAAGCTTTCTTT

v_call: TRBV28
j_call: TRBJ1-2
d_call: TRBD1
cdr3_aa: CASSSTGTGVGYTF
cdr3_nt: TGTGCCAGCAGTTCAACCGGGACAGGGGTGGGCTACACCTTC

v_call: TRBV13
j_call: TRBJ2-7
d_call: NA
cdr3_aa: CASSLGVGQGLLEQYF
cdr3_nt: TGTGCCAGCAGCTTAGGCGTTGGGCAGGGGTTGCTCGAGCAGTACTTC

v_call: TRBV28
j_call: TRBJ2-4
d_call: NA
cdr3_aa: CASSLYGYSKNSQYF
cdr3_nt: TGTGCCAGCAGTTTATATGGCTACTCCAAAAACAGTCAGTACTTC